These 7 T cell receptor beta chains came from one sample sequenced in a study of T cell responses to AZD1222 COVID-19 vaccine. Using immunoSEQ multiplex PCR, the repertoire was profiled, and TCRdb retains in-frame clones only, with some absent. The sample has about 130,000 clones; 70% to 90% are singletons. The sample consisted of peripheral blood, taken on day 0 of AZD1222 vaccination. The receptor source for this set is an adult in good health.

The genes are TRBV10-2 and TRBJ2-7, with 7 bases that match TRBD1. The V gene end was trimmed by 8 bases and the J gene end by 4 bases; junction bases not matched to a gene: 5. CDR1 WSHSY and CDR2 SAAADI come from the germline V gene. The CDR3 is made up of 12 amino acids. The CDR3 nucleotides read TGCGCCAGCGCCTACAGGGGATACGAGCAGTACTTC. Its translation: CASAYRGYEQYF.

This clone was counted once. This rearrangement joins TRBV6-9 to TRBJ1-5; unclear D gene. The CDR3 spans 14 residues. CDR1 MNHGY and CDR2 SVAAGI come from the germline V gene. Trimming shortened V by 3 bases and J by 2 bases, and 8 bases separated the two germline ends. The DNA of the CDR3 is TGTGCCAGCAGTTACCTATCGGGCAATCAGCCCCAGCATTTT. Encoded protein: CASSYLSGNQPQHF.

The chain recombines TRBV6-5 with TRBJ1-1; weak D call: TRBD1 (6 bases). Germline lookup yields CDR1 MNHEY and CDR2 SVGAGI. The CDR3 consists of 14 residues. The germline V and J ends were trimmed by 8 bases and 0 bases, with 13 bases remaining between them. This chain's CDR3 is CASFRGQLNTEAFF. CDR3 coding DNA: TGTGCCAGCTTTAGGGGACAATTGAACACTGAAGCTTTCTTT.

The chain couples TRBV29-1 to TRBJ2-3, with no clear D. CDR1 is SQVTM and CDR2 is ANQGSEA in the germline V gene. V gave up 5 bases and J gave up 1 base, with 13 bases separating them. This CDR3 spans 14 amino acids. The CDR3 is CSVMKRTGTDTQYF. CDR3 DNA sequence: TGCAGCGTTATGAAAAGGACGGGCACAGATACGCAGTATTTT.

V is TRBV5-1 and J is TRBJ1-1; D call uncertain. The V end was cut by 4 bases, the J end by 3 bases, with 7 bases between. From germline, CDR1 is SGHRS and CDR2 YFSETQ. This CDR3 has 12 residues. Written as DNA, the CDR3 is TGCGCCAGCAGCATCCGGGACACTGAAGCTTTCTTT. It is translated as CASSIRDTEAFF. Together with reference TRBV5-1 and TRBJ1-1, the CDR3 gives the full variable domain: KAGVTQTPRYLIKTRGQQVTLSCSPISGHRSVSWYQQTPGQGLQFLFEYFSETQRNKGNFPGRFSGRQFSNSRSEMNVSTLELGDSALYLCASSIRDTEAFFGQGTRLTVV.

V gene TRBV5-1 combines with J gene TRBJ2-2; perhaps TRBD2 as D (5 bases). The CDR3 extends over 14 amino acids. The V end was cut by 0 bases, the J end by 5 bases, with 8 bases between. CDR1 is SGHRS and CDR2 is YFSETQ in the germline V gene. The CDR3 DNA reads as TGCGCCAGCAGCTTGGTCGGGATTACCGGGGAGCTGTTTTTT. It is translated as CASSLVGITGELFF.

The V and J genes are TRBV14 and TRBJ2-5, with a weak D call TRBD2 (5 bases). The CDR3 extends over 16 amino acids. V was clipped by 4 bases and J by 4 bases, with 19 bases between them. Germline CDR1 is SGHDN and CDR2 is FVKESK. In DNA, the CDR3 is TGTGCCAGCAGCCTTGTGCGACGGAGCCGGGGAGAGACCCAGTACTTC. Protein product: CASSLVRRSRGETQYF. Complete variable domain (other parts from reference TRBV14 and TRBJ2-5): EAGVTQFPSHSVIEKGQTVTLRCDPISGHDNLYWYRRVMGKEIKFLLHFVKESKQDESGMPNNRFLAERTGGTYSTLKVQPAELEDSGVYFCASSLVRRSRGETQYFGPGTRLLVL.